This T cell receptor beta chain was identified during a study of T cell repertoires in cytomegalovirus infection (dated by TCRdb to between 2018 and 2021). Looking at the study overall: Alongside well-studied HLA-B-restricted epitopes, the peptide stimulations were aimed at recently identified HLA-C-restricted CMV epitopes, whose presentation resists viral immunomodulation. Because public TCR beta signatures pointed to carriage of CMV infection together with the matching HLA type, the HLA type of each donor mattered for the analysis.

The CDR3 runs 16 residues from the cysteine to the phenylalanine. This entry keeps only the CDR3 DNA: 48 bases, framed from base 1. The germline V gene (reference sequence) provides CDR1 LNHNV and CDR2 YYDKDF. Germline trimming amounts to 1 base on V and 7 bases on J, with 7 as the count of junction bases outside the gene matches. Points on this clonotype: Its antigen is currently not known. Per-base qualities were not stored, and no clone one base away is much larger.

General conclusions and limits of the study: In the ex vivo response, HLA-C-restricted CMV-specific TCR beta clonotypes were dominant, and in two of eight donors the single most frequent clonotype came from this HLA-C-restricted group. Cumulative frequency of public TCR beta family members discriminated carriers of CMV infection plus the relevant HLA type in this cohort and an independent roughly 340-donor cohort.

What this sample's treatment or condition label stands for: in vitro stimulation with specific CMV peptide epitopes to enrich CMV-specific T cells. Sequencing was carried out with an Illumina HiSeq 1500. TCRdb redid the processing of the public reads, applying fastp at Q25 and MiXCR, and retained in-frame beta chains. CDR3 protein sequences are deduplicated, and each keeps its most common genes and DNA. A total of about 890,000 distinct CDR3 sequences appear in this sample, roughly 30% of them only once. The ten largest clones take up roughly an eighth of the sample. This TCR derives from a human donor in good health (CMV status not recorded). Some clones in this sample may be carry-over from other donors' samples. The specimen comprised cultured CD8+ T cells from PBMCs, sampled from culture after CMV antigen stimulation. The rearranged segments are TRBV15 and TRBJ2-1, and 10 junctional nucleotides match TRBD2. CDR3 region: CATSRGASGGRNEQFF. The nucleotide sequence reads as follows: TGTGCCACCAGCAGAGGGGCTAGCGGGGGTCGGAATGAGCAGTTCTTC.